This entry lists 20 T cell receptor beta chains sequenced from one sample in a study of cytomegalovirus exposure and HLA in healthy donors. Sequenced by immunoSEQ multiplex PCR; TCRdb stores in-frame clones only, minus some. The profile covers fewer than 120,000 clones, with approximately 90% appearing a single time and 1.4% taken by the ten largest. The sample taken for sequencing was PBMCs. The origin of the receptors is a woman in her twenties or thirties in good health and CMV-seropositive.

This clone appeared a single time. This sequence joins TRBV15 and TRBJ1-3; 9 bases map to TRBD1. Germline CDR1 LNHNV, CDR2 YYDKDF (reference sequence). V lost 0 bases and J lost 0; bases outside the gene matches: 9. This CDR3 spans 19 amino acids. The CDR3 nucleotides are TGTGCCACCAGCAGAGATAGGACAGGGGCCATCATCTCTGGAAACACCATATATTTT. Its translation: CATSRDRTGAIISGNTIYF. Variable domain in full (rest from reference TRBV15 and TRBJ1-3): DAMVIQNPRYQVTQFGKPVTLSCSQTLNHNVMYWYQQKSSQAPKLLFHYYDKDFNNEADTPDNFQSRRPNTSFCFLDIRSPGLGDTAMYLCATSRDRTGAIISGNTIYFGEGSWLTVV.

The rearrangement uses TRBV29-1 and TRBJ2-7; D is perhaps TRBD2 (6 bases). This CDR3 spans 13 amino acids. Germline loops: CDR1 SQVTM, CDR2 ANQGSEA. V shed 7 bases and J shed 5 bases, with 18 bases lying between them. The CDR3 coding sequence is TGCAGCGCCCGGGACTTTGGGAATAACGAGCAGTACTTC. Its translation is CSARDFGNNEQYF.

The chain has TRBV7-3 and TRBJ1-1; possibly TRBD1 for D (5 bases). V shed 4 bases and J shed 1 base, with 10 bases lying between them. CDR1 is SGHTA and CDR2 is FQGTGA in the germline V gene. This CDR3 comprises 14 residues. This chain's CDR3 is CASSSTDTNTEAFF. The CDR3 DNA is TGTGCCAGCAGCTCCACGGACACGAACACTGAAGCTTTCTTT.

The V call is TRBV5-1, the J call TRBJ2-5, with a possible D match to TRBD1 (6 bases). CDR3 size: 14 residues. Germline V lookup: CDR1 SGHRS, CDR2 YFSETQ. V was shortened by 1 base and J by 5 bases, with 12 bases between the two germline ends. In nucleotides, the CDR3 is TGCGCCAGCAGCTTGTGGGGGCCTGGGGAGACCCAGTACTTC. Its protein is CASSLWGPGETQYF.

The chain has TRBV12-5 and TRBJ1-6; weak D call: TRBD1 (5 bases). The CDR3 totals 16 residues. Trimming pared 0 bases from V and 4 bases from J, leaving 10 bases between. From germline, CDR1 is LGHNT and CDR2 FRNRAP. CDR3 region: CASGLVAGIYNSPLHF. CDR3 DNA: TGTGCTAGTGGTTTGGTAGCAGGGATATATAATTCACCCCTCCACTTT.

The chain has TRBV5-1 and TRBJ2-1; possible D gene TRBD1, 5 bases. CDR3 length equals 13 residues. The V and J ends lost 5 bases and 6 bases respectively, with 12 bases between them. Germline CDR1 and CDR2: SGHRS and YFSETQ. In DNA, the CDR3 is TGCGCCAGCAGGTGGGGCGGTGGCAATGAGCAGTTCTTC. It specifies CASRWGGGNEQFF.

The genes are TRBV4-1 and TRBJ1-2; TRBD1 matches 7 bases. The germline gives CDR1 MGHRA, CDR2 YSYEKL. The ends lost 0 bases at V and 5 bases at J; junction bases unmatched: 9. The CDR3 is made up of 16 amino acids. The CDR3 coding sequence is TGCGCCAGCAGCCAAGACCCGCCGGACAGGAGGTATGGCTACACCTTC. Translating gives CASSQDPPDRRYGYTF.

The rearrangement joins TRBV25-1 to TRBJ2-5; 9 nucleotides match TRBD2. Germline V CDR1 and CDR2: MGHDK, SYGVNS. After removal of 3 bases from V and 2 bases from J, the junction contained 4 bases not matched to a gene. The CDR3 has 15 amino acids. The CDR3 bases are TGTGCCAGCAGTGAGCCTAGCGGGGAGCAAGAGACCCAGTACTTC. Translation gives CASSEPSGEQETQYF.

The chain employs TRBV6-6 and TRBJ2-7, with 8 bases that match TRBD1. CDR3 size: 14 residues. Germline CDR1 MNHNY, CDR2 SVGAGI (reference sequence). The V gene end was trimmed by 5 bases and the J gene end by 3 bases; junction bases not matched to a gene: 6. CDR3: CASSRGQDFYEQYF. The DNA of the CDR3 is TGTGCCAGCAGTAGGGGACAGGATTTCTACGAGCAGTACTTC.

The chain links TRBV11-2 to TRBJ2-1; TRBD1 might be the D (5 bases). The CDR3 contains 15 residues. Deletions cut 1 base from V and 9 bases from J, with 16 bases between. CDR1 is SGHAT and CDR2 is FQNNGV in the germline V gene. The CDR3 protein is CASSLGPGFFAEQFF. The CDR3, as DNA: TGTGCCAGCAGCTTAGGGCCAGGGTTTTTTGCTGAGCAGTTCTTC.

This sequence joins TRBV18 and TRBJ2-7, with D possibly being TRBD2 (5 bases). This CDR3 comprises 14 residues. Germline V lookup: CDR1 KGHSH, CDR2 LQKENI. The V end was cut by 5 bases, the J end by 2 bases, with 13 bases between. The DNA of the CDR3 is TGTGCCAGCTCAACTAGACTTGTACCCTACGAGCAGTACTTC. This codes for CASSTRLVPYEQYF.

This chain joins TRBV5-6 and TRBJ2-1; TRBD2 matches 7 bases. Germline values: CDR1 SGHDT, CDR2 YYEEEE. CDR3 size: 11 residues. With 6 bases clipped from V and 15 bases from J, the junction kept 9 bases outside the gene matches. The DNA for the CDR3 is TGTGCCAGCAAAAGCGGGGAGGCTCGGTTCTTC. Amino acid sequence: CASKSGEARFF.

The chain joins TRBV4-1 to TRBJ2-3; D uncertain. Germline assignment: CDR1 MGHRA and CDR2 YSYEKL. The V and J ends lost 2 bases and 5 bases respectively, with 11 bases between them. CDR3 length equals 14 residues. CDR3 sequence (DNA): TGCGCCAGCAGCCAAATCGGGTTGGGAGATACGCAGTATTTT. It is translated as CASSQIGLGDTQYF.

The chain recombines TRBV15 with TRBJ2-5, with D unclear. CDR1 is LNHNV and CDR2 is YYDKDF in the germline V gene (reference sequence). Trimming removed 0 bases at V and 10 bases at J, with 12 bases between. CDR3 length: 13 residues. Here the CDR3 DNA reads TGTGCCACCAGCAGAGATCTATCGGTCCACCAGTACTTC. It yields the protein CATSRDLSVHQYF.

The chain links TRBV5-1 to TRBJ1-1; TRBD1 is a possible D gene (5 bases). Between the trimmed V and J ends, which lost 0 bases and 4 bases, there was a span of 19 bases. This CDR3 spans 17 amino acids. The germline V gene encodes CDR1 SGHRS and CDR2 YFSETQ. The CDR3: CASSLDGGKVSVTEAFF. The CDR3 DNA reads as TGCGCCAGCAGCTTGGATGGGGGGAAGGTTTCGGTCACTGAAGCTTTCTTT.

For the CDR3, the DNA is TGTGCCAGCAGCTTGGCCACGTTCATCGGGGAGACCCAGTACTTC. This sequence encodes CASSLATFIGETQYF. The chain carries TRBV5-8 and TRBJ2-5; D remains unclear. Germline values: CDR1 SGHTS, CDR2 YDEGEE. Trimming removed 0 bases from V and 5 bases from J, with 14 bases in between. The CDR3 length is 15 residues.

The CDR3 sequence is CASSARQGSTEAFF. The CDR3 nucleotides are TGTGCCAGCAGTGCCAGACAGGGGTCCACTGAAGCTTTCTTT. The V and J genes are TRBV27 and TRBJ1-1, with 8 bases aligning to TRBD1. The CDR3 has 14 amino acids. V shed 5 bases, J shed 4 bases, and the junction held 6 bases outside the gene matches. CDR1 is MNHEY, CDR2 SMNVEV, per germline (reference sequence).

The V call is TRBV4-1, the J call TRBJ2-7; 12 bases line up with TRBD2. The CDR3 runs 19 residues. Germline CDR1 reads MGHRA; CDR2 reads YSYEKL. The J segment lost 1 base and the V segment lost 4 bases, leaving 14 bases of the junction unmatched. The CDR3 DNA follows: TGCGCCAGCAGCCTTCTCTGGGAACTAGCGGGAGGTGGATCCTACGAGCAGTACTTC. Translated, it gives CASSLLWELAGGGSYEQYF.

There are a few counts of this clone. The gene calls are TRBV27 and TRBJ1-5, with 8 bases matching TRBD1. The germline V gene has CDR1 MNHEY and CDR2 SMNVEV (reference sequence). The V gene end was trimmed by 5 bases and the J gene end by 7 bases; junction bases not matched to a gene: 4. This CDR3 has 13 amino acids. The CDR3 bases are TGTGCCAGCAGTCAGGGGGCGGGACAGCCCCAGCATTTT. This gives the protein CASSQGAGQPQHF.

The rearrangement joins TRBV5-4 to TRBJ2-1, with a possible D match to TRBD2 (7 bases). The CDR3 runs to 19 residues. The V end was cut by 4 bases, the J end by 6 bases, with 29 bases between. Germline-derived CDR1 and CDR2 are SGHNT and YYREEE (reference sequence). CDR3 sequence: CASSIAGAAGKLGSNEQFF. CDR3 coding DNA: TGTGCCAGCAGCATTGCGGGGGCGGCAGGGAAGTTAGGGTCCAATGAGCAGTTCTTC.